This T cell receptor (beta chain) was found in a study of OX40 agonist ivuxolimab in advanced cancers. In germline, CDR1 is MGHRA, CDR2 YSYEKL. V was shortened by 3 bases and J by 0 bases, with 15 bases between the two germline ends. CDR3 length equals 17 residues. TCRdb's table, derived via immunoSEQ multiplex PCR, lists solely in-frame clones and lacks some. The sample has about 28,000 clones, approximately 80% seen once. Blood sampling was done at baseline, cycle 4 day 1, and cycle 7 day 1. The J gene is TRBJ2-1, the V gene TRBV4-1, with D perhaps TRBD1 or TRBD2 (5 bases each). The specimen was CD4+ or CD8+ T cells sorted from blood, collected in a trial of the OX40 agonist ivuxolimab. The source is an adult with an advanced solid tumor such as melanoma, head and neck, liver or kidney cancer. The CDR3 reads CASSQGEYSSSYNEQFF. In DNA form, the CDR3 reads TGCGCCAGCAGCCAGGGGGAGTACTCGAGCTCCTACAATGAGCAGTTCTTC.